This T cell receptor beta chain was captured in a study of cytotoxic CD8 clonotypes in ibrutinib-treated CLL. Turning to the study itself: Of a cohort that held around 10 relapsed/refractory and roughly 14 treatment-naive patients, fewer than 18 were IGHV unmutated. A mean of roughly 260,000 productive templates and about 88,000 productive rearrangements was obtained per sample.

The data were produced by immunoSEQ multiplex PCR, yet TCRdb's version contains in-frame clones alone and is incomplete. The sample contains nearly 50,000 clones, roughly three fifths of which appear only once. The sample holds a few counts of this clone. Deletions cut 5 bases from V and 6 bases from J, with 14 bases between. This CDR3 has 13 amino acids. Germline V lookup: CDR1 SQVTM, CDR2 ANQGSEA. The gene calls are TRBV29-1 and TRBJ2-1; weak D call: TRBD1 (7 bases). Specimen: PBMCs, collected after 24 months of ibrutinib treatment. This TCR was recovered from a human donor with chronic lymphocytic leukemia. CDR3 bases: TGCAGCGTTCTAGGGCAGGGGGGCAATGAGCAGTTCTTC. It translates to CSVLGQGGNEQFF.